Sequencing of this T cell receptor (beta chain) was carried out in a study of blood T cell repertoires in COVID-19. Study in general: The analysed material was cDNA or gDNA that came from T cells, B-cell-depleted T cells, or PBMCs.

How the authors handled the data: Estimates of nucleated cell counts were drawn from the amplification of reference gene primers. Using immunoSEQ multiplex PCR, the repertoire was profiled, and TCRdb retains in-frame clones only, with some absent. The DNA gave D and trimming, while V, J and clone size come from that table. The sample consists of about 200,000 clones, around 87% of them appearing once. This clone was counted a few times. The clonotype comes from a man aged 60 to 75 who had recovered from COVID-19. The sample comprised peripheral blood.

The CDR3 loop reads CASSSDRGREKLFF. The CDR3 nucleotides read TGTGCCAGCAGCTCTGACAGGGGGCGAGAAAAACTGTTTTTT. The rearrangement uses TRBV11-2 and TRBJ1-4, with TRBD1 matching over 10 bases. Germline CDR1 is SGHAT and CDR2 is FQNNGV. Trimming took 4 bases from V and 8 from J; bases not matched to a gene: 4. The CDR3 consists of 14 residues.